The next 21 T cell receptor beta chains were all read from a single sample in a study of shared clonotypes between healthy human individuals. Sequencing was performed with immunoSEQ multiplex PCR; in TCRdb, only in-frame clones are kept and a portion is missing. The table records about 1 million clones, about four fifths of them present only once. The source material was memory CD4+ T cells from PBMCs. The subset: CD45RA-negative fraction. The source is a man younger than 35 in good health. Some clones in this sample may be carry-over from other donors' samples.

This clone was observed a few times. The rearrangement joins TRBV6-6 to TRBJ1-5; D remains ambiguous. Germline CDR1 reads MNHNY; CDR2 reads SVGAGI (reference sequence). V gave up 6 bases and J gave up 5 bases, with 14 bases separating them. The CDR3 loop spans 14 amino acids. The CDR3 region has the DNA TGTGCCAGCAGGGGGTATGAGGGTCATCAGCCCCAGCATTTT. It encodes CASRGYEGHQPQHF.

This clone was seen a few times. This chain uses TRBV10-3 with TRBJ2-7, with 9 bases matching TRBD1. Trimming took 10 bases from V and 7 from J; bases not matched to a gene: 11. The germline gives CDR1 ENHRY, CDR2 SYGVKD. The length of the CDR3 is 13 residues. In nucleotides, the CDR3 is TGTGCCACGGGGACAGGGTCTCCGGAAGAGCAGTACTTC. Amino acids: CATGTGSPEEQYF.

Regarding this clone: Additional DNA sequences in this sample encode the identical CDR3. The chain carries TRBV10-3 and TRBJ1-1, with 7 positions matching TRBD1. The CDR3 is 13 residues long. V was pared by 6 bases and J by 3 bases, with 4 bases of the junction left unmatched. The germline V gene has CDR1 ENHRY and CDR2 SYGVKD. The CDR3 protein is CAIRGQGDTEAFF. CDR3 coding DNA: TGTGCCATCAGGGGGCAGGGGGACACTGAAGCTTTCTTT.

Here the CDR3 DNA reads TGCGCCAGCAGCCAGGGGCATAGCGATACGCAGTATTTT. Translation gives CASSQGHSDTQYF. This sequence joins TRBV4-1 and TRBJ2-3, with a possible D match to TRBD1 (5 bases). The CDR3 sequence is 13 residues long. Trimming stripped 3 bases from V and 6 bases from J, with 10 bases between. Germline-derived CDR1 and CDR2 are MGHRA and YSYEKL.

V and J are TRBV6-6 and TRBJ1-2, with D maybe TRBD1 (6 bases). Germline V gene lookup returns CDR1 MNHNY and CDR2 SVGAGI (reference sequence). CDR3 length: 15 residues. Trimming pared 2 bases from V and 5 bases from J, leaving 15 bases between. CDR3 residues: CASSYPQQGPYGYTF. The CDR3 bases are TGTGCCAGCAGTTACCCCCAACAGGGTCCGTATGGCTACACCTTC.

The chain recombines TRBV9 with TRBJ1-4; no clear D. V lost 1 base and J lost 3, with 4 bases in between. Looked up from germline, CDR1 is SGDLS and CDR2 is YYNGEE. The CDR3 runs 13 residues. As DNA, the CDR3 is TGTGCCAGCAGCGTAAACCCTAATGAAAAACTGTTTTTT. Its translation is CASSVNPNEKLFF.

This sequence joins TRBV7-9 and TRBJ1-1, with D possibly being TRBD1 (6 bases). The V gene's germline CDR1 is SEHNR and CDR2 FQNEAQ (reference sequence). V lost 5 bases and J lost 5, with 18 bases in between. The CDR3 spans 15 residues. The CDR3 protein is CASSAQGGVATEAFF. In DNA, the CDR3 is TGTGCCAGCAGCGCCCAAGGGGGAGTGGCGACTGAAGCTTTCTTT.

The DNA for the CDR3 is TGTGCCAGCAGCGGAATGGGGGCAGATACGCAGTATTTT. Its translation is CASSGMGADTQYF. The chain uses TRBV7-3 and TRBJ2-3; possibly TRBD1 or TRBD2 for D (5 bases each). This CDR3 region has 13 residues. V lost 5 bases and J lost 4, with 10 bases in between. From germline, CDR1 is SGHTA and CDR2 FQGTGA.

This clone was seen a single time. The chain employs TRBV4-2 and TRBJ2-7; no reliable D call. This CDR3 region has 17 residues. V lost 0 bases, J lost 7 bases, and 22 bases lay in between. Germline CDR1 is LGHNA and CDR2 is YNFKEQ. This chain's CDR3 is CASSQDWAGRREGEQYF. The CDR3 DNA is TGTGCCAGCAGCCAAGATTGGGCCGGACGAAGAGAAGGAGAGCAGTACTTC.

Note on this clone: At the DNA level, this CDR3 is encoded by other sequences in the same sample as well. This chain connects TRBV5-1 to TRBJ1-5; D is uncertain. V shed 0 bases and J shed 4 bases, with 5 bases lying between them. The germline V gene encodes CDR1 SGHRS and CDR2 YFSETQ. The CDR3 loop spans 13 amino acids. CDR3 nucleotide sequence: TGCGCCAGCAGCTTGGACAGTAATCAGCCCCAGCATTTT. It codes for CASSLDSNQPQHF.

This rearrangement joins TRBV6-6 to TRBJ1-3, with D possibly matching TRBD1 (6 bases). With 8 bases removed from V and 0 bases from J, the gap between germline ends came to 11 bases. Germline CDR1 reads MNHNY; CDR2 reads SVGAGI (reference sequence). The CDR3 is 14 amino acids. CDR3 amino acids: CASVTGISGNTIYF. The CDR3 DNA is TGTGCCAGCGTCACAGGGATCTCTGGAAACACCATATATTTT.

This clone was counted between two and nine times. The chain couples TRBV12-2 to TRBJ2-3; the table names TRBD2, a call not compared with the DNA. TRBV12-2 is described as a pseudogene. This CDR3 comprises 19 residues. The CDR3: CASRSRLSTRASTSDTQYF. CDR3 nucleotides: TGTGCAAGTCGCTCCAGACTTTCTACTCGGGCTAGCACCTCAGATACGCAGTATTTT.

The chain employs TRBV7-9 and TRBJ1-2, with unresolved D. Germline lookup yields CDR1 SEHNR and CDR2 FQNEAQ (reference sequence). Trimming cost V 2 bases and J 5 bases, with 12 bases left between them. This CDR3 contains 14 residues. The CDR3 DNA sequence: TGTGCCAGCAGCTTATCTACAGCTGGTTATGGCTACACCTTC. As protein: CASSLSTAGYGYTF. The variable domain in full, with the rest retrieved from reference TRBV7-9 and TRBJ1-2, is DTGVSQNPRHKITKRGQNVTFRCDPISEHNRLYWYRQTLGQGPEFLTYFQNEAQLEKSRLLSDRFSAERPKGSFSTLEIQRTEQGDSAMYLCASSLSTAGYGYTFGSGTRLTVV.

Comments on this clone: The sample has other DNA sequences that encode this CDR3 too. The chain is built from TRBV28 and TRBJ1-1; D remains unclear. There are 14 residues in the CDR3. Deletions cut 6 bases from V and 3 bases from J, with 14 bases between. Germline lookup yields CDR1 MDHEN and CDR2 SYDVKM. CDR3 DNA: TGTGCCAGCAGCCTTATAAGGTCCGACACTGAAGCTTTCTTT. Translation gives CASSLIRSDTEAFF.

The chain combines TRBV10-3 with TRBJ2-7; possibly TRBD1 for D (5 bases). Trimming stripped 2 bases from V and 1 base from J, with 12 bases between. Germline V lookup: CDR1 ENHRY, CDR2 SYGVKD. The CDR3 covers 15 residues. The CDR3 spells CAISEPQSGSYEQYF. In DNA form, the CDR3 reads TGTGCCATCAGTGAGCCCCAGTCAGGGTCCTACGAGCAGTACTTC.

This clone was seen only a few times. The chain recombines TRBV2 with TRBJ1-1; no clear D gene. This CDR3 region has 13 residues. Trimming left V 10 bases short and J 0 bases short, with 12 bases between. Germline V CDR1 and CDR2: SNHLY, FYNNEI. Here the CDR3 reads CAIDTGLNTEAFF. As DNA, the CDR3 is TGTGCCATCGATACGGGGTTGAACACTGAAGCTTTCTTT.

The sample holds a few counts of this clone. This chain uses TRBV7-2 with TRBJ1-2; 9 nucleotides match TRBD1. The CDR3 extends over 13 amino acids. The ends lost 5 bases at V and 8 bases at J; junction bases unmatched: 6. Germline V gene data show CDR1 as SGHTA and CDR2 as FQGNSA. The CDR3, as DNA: TGTGCCAGCAGCCCGGGACAGGGATTAGGCTACACCTTC. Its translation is CASSPGQGLGYTF.

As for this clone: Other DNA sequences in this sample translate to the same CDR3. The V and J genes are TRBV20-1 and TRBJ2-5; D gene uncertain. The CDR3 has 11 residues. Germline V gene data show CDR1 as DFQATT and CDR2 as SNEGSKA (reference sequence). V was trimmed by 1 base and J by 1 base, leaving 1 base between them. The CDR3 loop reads CSARVQETQYF. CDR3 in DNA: TGCAGTGCTAGAGTCCAAGAGACCCAGTACTTC.

CDR3 in DNA: TGTGCCAGCAGCGGGCGACAGAGAGAGGGCACTGAAGCTTTCTTT. This encodes CASSGRQREGTEAFF. The chain joins TRBV9 to TRBJ1-1; D perhaps matches TRBD1 (5 bases). The CDR3 totals 15 residues. V shed 3 bases and J shed 4 bases, with 16 bases lying between them. The germline CDR1 and CDR2 sequences are SGDLS and YYNGEE.

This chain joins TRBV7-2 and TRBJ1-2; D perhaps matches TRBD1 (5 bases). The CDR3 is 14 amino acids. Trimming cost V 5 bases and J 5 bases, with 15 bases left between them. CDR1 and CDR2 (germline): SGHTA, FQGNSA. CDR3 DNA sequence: TGTGCCAGCAGCCCAGGCCCCGGGGCTTATGGCTACACCTTC. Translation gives CASSPGPGAYGYTF.

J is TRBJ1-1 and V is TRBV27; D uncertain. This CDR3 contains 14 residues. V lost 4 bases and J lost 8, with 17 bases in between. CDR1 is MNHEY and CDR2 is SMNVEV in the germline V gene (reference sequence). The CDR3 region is CASSSLSGRLEAFF. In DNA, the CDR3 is TGTGCCAGCAGTTCCTTATCAGGACGGCTGGAAGCTTTCTTT.